This T cell receptor (beta chain) was identified in a study of T cells in Graves' hyperthyroidism and ophthalmopathy. Study results and limitations: Before onset, by a median of approximately 6.8 months, the model predicted ophthalmopathy. Most thyroid-expanded clonotypes above 0.001 were also found in blood.

The CDR3 has 11 residues. CDR1 and CDR2 from the germline V gene are MNHEY and SVGAGI. J lost 6 bases, V lost 10 bases, and 2 bases had no gene match. Using RNA transcripts as the source, TCR beta CDR3 regions were amplified. The HTBI primer set drove a first-round RT-PCR of the TCR CDR3. TCRdb recomputed calls from the multiplex PCR reads with MiXCR, one row per CDR3 protein. The sample shows about 98,000 distinct CDR3 sequences, 40% of them seen only once. As concerns this clonotype: The antigen remains unidentified.

Over 18 months, lack of ophthalmopathy progression marked Graves' hyperthyroidism as stable. Newly diagnosed patients aged 18 to 65 had hyperthyroidism of under 2 months' duration. The sample was peripheral blood or thyroid tissue (not recorded which). This chain uses TRBV6-5 with TRBJ2-2; TRBD1 matches at 7 bases. This TCR was recovered from a woman in her thirties with Graves' hyperthyroidism. For the CDR3, the DNA is TGTGCCACCCAGGGGGCCGGGGAGCTGTTTTTT. Translation: CATQGAGELFF.